The subject of this entry is one T cell receptor (beta chain). This clonotype showed up many times. This clone's antigen is unknown. Within one base of it there is no much larger clone, and no base qualities were kept. These data belong to a study of T-cell reconstitution after alpha-beta-depleted transplantation in children (dated by TCRdb to the mid-2010s). About the investigation overall: Using TCR repertoire profiling, the study followed T-cell immune reconstitution in a quantitative way in children after TCRalphabeta/CD19-depleted allogeneic hematopoietic cell transplantation. General conclusions and limits of the study: About two months after transplant, the apparently early recovery of alphabetaT-cell counts reportedly depended on just several hundred clones that had expanded rapidly and came from non-depleted graft cells. Over subsequent months, a decline in hyperexpanded clone frequencies was noted, and after one year, T-cell counts and TCRbeta diversity were mostly ascribed to newly produced T cells. The high TCRbeta diversity at day 60 in some patients was ascribed to recipient T cells and intrathymic progenitors that had survived conditioning.

Receptors were amplified or captured by PCR. The sequencer listed for this sample is Illumina HiSeq 2500. TCR libraries were prepared with molecular barcoding, using unique molecular identifiers to normalize TCRbeta repertoire quantification. TCRdb trimmed the raw reads at Q25, called clones with MiXCR and kept productive beta chains. Rows are unified per CDR3 protein, each entry keeping the most common DNA and genes. This sample has fewer than 1 million distinct CDR3 sequences in its table, and about 15% of those were observed once. Approximately 5% of the sample goes to the ten largest clones. Sample treatment or condition, as interpreted from the label and publication: allogeneic hematopoietic cell transplantation with graft depleted of TCRalphabeta T cells and CD19 B cells. Transplant recipients were children who received TCRalphabeta/CD19-depleted allogeneic hematopoietic cell grafts. The receptor's source is a male patient aged 10 to 17 who had a stem cell transplant for acute lymphoblastic leukemia, so the T cells may come from the graft donor. The specimen comprised PBMCs, mostly from graft donor cells, sampled 360 days after TCRalphabeta/CD19-depleted stem cell transplant.

The bases read TGCGCCAGCAGCCAAGGTGGGTTCGGCAAAAACATTCAGTACTTC. Translation gives CASSQGGFGKNIQYF. The sequence is built from TRBV4-1 and TRBJ2-4; the D gene remains uncertain. Inclusive of the bounding cysteine and phenylalanine, the CDR3 is 15 residues long. The sequence is cut down to CDR3 DNA, 45 bases in frame from base 1. The V end loses 1 base and the J end loses 3 bases, and a stretch of 10 bases separates them. For CDR1 and CDR2, the germline V gene lists MGHRA and YSYEKL.